This T cell receptor (beta chain) was captured in a study of blood T cell dynamics during melanoma immunotherapy. Background on the study: Metastatic melanoma patients received first-line pembrolizumab or nivolumab plus ipilimumab.

Time point: week 3, after first cycle of checkpoint inhibitor. Response was assessed by RECIST 1.1 at 12 weeks, except a couple of rapid progressors. The protocol was immunoSEQ multiplex PCR, while the TCRdb copy is restricted to in-frame clones and leaves out a portion. The table lists approximately 15,000 clones, 86% of them singletons. Germline V CDR1 and CDR2: MNHEY, SVGAGI. The CDR3 has 13 amino acids. Trimming pared 0 bases from V and 1 base from J, leaving 0 bases between. Specimen: blood, collected from a patient treated with checkpoint blockade. V and J are TRBV6-5 and TRBJ2-2, with D unclear. The receptor comes from a human donor with melanoma. The CDR3 nucleotides read TGTGCCAGCAGTTACTCGAACACCGGGGAGCTGTTTTTT. Protein: CASSYSNTGELFF.